These T cell receptor beta chains were read from a single sample in a study of chemoradiotherapy in HPV16-positive cancers. Assay used: immunoSEQ multiplex PCR; TCRdb lists only in-frame clones, some missing. The sample contains 6,000 or so clones, about three quarters of which appear only once. Sample collection occurred from a patient who underwent chemoradiotherapy. All receptors derive from a human donor with HPV-associated anogenital cancer. Both conserved end residues are part of each CDR3. The D gene is left open where the match is weak. Clone size appears in some rows only: once, few, many, or a class for an expanded clone.

cdr3_aa: CASSLDRGLGGYTF; cdr3_nt: TGTGCCAGCAGCTTGGACAGGGGGCTTGGTGGCTACACCTTC; v_call: TRBV5-8; cdr3_length: 14; d_call: TRBD1; clone_size: few; j_call: TRBJ1-2
cdr3_aa: CASSEDSGYGYTF; cdr3_nt: TGTGCCAGCAGTGAGGACAGCGGGTATGGCTACACCTTC; v_call: TRBV6-6; cdr3_length: 13; d_call: NA; clone_size: NA; j_call: TRBJ1-2
cdr3_aa: CASSLGGEHTGELFF; cdr3_nt: TGTGCCAGCAGCTTAGGCGGGGAGCACACCGGGGAGCTGTTTTTT; v_call: TRBV7-6; cdr3_length: 15; d_call: NA; clone_size: NA; j_call: TRBJ2-2
cdr3_aa: CATNRQGGSLAGELFF; cdr3_nt: TGTGCCACCAACCGACAGGGGGGTTCTTTGGCCGGGGAGCTGTTTTTT; v_call: TRBV15; cdr3_length: 16; d_call: TRBD1; clone_size: once; j_call: TRBJ2-2
cdr3_aa: CASSPGRRTDTQYF; cdr3_nt: TGTGCCAGCAGCCCGGGGCGACGGACAGATACGCAGTATTTT; v_call: TRBV5-4; cdr3_length: 14; d_call: NA; clone_size: NA; j_call: TRBJ2-3
cdr3_aa: CASIIYEQYF; cdr3_nt: TGCGCCAGCATCATCTACGAGCAGTACTTC; v_call: TRBV10-1; cdr3_length: 10; d_call: NA; clone_size: NA; j_call: TRBJ2-7
cdr3_aa: CASSLDFRTDTQYF; cdr3_nt: TGTGCCAGCAGCTTAGATTTTCGCACAGATACGCAGTATTTT; v_call: TRBV7-6; cdr3_length: 14; d_call: NA; clone_size: NA; j_call: TRBJ2-3
cdr3_aa: CAYGTEETQYF; cdr3_nt: TGTGCGTACGGGACAGAAGAGACCCAGTACTTC; v_call: TRBV11-3; cdr3_length: 11; d_call: TRBD1; clone_size: NA; j_call: TRBJ2-5
cdr3_aa: CASSESFPGELFF; cdr3_nt: TGCGCCAGCAGTGAGTCGTTTCCCGGGGAGCTGTTTTTT; v_call: TRBV10-1; cdr3_length: 13; d_call: NA; clone_size: NA; j_call: TRBJ2-2
cdr3_aa: CASEGYAEAFF; cdr3_nt: TGTGCCAGCGAAGGCTACGCTGAAGCTTTCTTT; v_call: TRBV2; cdr3_length: 11; d_call: NA; clone_size: NA; j_call: TRBJ1-1
cdr3_aa: CASSPQLMTAPDGTEAFF; cdr3_nt: TGTGCCAGCAGCCCGCAACTAATGACAGCCCCCGATGGCACTGAAGCTTTCTTT; v_call: TRBV9; cdr3_length: 18; d_call: NA; clone_size: NA; j_call: TRBJ1-1
cdr3_aa: CASSLGGEETQYF; cdr3_nt: TGTGCCAGCAGCTTAGGGGGAGAAGAGACCCAGTACTTC; v_call: TRBV7-7; cdr3_length: 13; d_call: NA; clone_size: NA; j_call: TRBJ2-5
cdr3_aa: CASSFHDRDRPLHF; cdr3_nt: TGTGCCAGCAGTTTCCATGACAGGGACAGGCCCCTCCACTTT; v_call: TRBV27; cdr3_length: 14; d_call: TRBD1; clone_size: few; j_call: TRBJ1-6
cdr3_aa: CASSTLRASGNTIYF; cdr3_nt: TGTGCCAGCAGCACCCTTAGGGCGTCTGGAAACACCATATATTTT; v_call: TRBV11-3; cdr3_length: 15; d_call: NA; clone_size: NA; j_call: TRBJ1-3
cdr3_aa: CASSASHTQGQRGTEAFF; cdr3_nt: TGTGCCAGCAGCGCCTCCCACACCCAGGGTCAGAGAGGGACTGAAGCTTTCTTT; v_call: TRBV21-1; cdr3_length: 18; d_call: NA; clone_size: NA; j_call: TRBJ1-1
cdr3_aa: CASSLLEAPDTQYF; cdr3_nt: TGCGCCAGCAGCTTGCTGGAGGCCCCAGATACGCAGTATTTT; v_call: TRBV5-1; cdr3_length: 14; d_call: NA; clone_size: NA; j_call: TRBJ2-3
cdr3_aa: CASSRQGAEGKLFF; cdr3_nt: TGTGCCAGCAGCAGACAGGGGGCCGAGGGAAAACTGTTTTTT; v_call: TRBV6-5; cdr3_length: 14; d_call: TRBD1; clone_size: NA; j_call: TRBJ1-4
cdr3_aa: CASSSRAPSRGYTF; cdr3_nt: TGTGCCAGCAGCTCCAGGGCCCCCTCGCGTGGCTACACCTTC; v_call: TRBV7-2; cdr3_length: 14; d_call: NA; clone_size: NA; j_call: TRBJ1-2
cdr3_aa: CASSQLRERNTEAFF; cdr3_nt: TGTGCCAGCAGCCAACTCAGGGAACGGAACACTGAAGCTTTCTTT; v_call: TRBV5-4; cdr3_length: 15; d_call: NA; clone_size: NA; j_call: TRBJ1-1
cdr3_aa: CASSPRQGGTEAFF; cdr3_nt: TGTGCCAGCTCACCGAGACAGGGAGGTACTGAAGCTTTCTTT; v_call: TRBV18; cdr3_length: 14; d_call: TRBD1; clone_size: NA; j_call: TRBJ1-1